In its sample, the clone carrying this TCR beta chain was seen a few times. Authors' methods: Reference gene primer amplification in the assay estimated nucleated cell counts. Sequencing used immunoSEQ multiplex PCR; TCRdb keeps in-frame clones, though not all of them. The V and J calls and clone size were taken over from that table, and D and trimming were inferred from the DNA. The table has approximately 140,000 clones, roughly 86% seen once; the top ten hold 2.3%. This sample was taken from a study of blood T cell repertoires in COVID-19. Study background: Collection of acute and convalescent COVID-19 samples took place in the United States, Italy and Spain. PBMCs, B-cell-depleted T cells, or T cells provided the cDNA or gDNA that made up the material.

V shed 0 bases, J shed 11 bases, and the junction held 18 bases outside the gene matches. Germline lookup yields CDR1 GTSNPN and CDR2 SVGIG (reference sequence). The CDR3 runs 16 residues. Sequencing input: peripheral blood. This chain links TRBV30 with TRBJ1-1; 7 nucleotides agree with TRBD1. This clonotype was obtained from a human donor in a cohort sampled during active COVID-19. CDR3 protein: CAWSVDGGQPPPRAFF. Here the CDR3 DNA reads TGTGCCTGGAGTGTGGACGGGGGACAGCCACCCCCGCGGGCTTTCTTT. The full variable domain, completed using reference TRBV30 and TRBJ1-1, is SQTIHQWPATLVQPVGSPLSLECTVEGTSNPNLYWYRQAAGRGLQLLFYSVGIGQISSEVPQNLSASRPQDRQFILSSKKLLLSDSGFYLCAWSVDGGQPPPRAFFGQGTRLTVV.